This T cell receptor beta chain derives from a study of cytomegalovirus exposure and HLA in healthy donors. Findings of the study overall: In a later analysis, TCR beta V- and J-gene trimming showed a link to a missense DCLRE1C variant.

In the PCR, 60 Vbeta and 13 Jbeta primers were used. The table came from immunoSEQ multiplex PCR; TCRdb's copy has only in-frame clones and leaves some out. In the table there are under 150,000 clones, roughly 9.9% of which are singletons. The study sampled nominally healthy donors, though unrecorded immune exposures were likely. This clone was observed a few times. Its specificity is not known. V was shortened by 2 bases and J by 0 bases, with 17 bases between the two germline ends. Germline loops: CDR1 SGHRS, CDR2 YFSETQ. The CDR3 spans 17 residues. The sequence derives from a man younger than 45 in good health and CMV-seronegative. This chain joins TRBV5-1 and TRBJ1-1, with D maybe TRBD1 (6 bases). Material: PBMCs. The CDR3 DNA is TGCGCCAGCAGCTTTCAAGGGCAGGGGATTATGAACACTGAAGCTTTCTTT. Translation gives CASSFQGQGIMNTEAFF.